What follows describes a single TCR beta chain. Antigen unknown. CDR1 and CDR2 (germline): SGHRS, YFSETQ. The CDR3 has 13 amino acids. The V end lost 8 bases, the J end lost 1 base, and 13 bases lay between the germline ends. Terminally differentiated effector memory CD45RA+ cells were left out of the naive CD8 fraction, which was CD45RO-negative and positively selected for CCR7. This was a deep-level run. Repertoires were generated with immunoSEQ multiplex PCR, while TCRdb's copy carries only in-frame clones and drops some. The repertoire includes approximately 740,000 clones, about 92% of them detected once, and about 25% sits in the top ten. These data are taken from a study of shared clonotypes between healthy human individuals. Study at large: There were three CD4 naive, three CD4 memory, two CD8 naive and one CD8 memory plates per donor.

General study points: The rarefaction results pointed to incomplete sorted-subset sequencing despite large depth. Shared clonotypes across all four donors exceeded non-shared ones in generation probability.

The V gene is TRBV5-1, the J gene TRBJ2-7, with D perhaps TRBD2 (6 bases). This sequence was found in a young man in good health. Sequenced sample: naive CD8+ T cells sorted from blood. The CDR3 sequence: CASRLGGSYEQYF. The CDR3 DNA sequence: TGCGCCAGTAGGTTGGGGGGTTCCTACGAGCAGTACTTC. Combining the CDR3 with reference TRBV5-1 and TRBJ2-7 gives the whole variable domain KAGVTQTPRYLIKTRGQQVTLSCSPISGHRSVSWYQQTPGQGLQFLFEYFSETQRNKGNFPGRFSGRQFSNSRSEMNVSTLELGDSALYLCASRLGGSYEQYFGPGTRLTVT.